These T cell receptor beta chains were read from a single sample in a study of control samples from healthy donors and cancer patients. The assay was immunoSEQ multiplex PCR, and TCRdb's table has in-frame clones only and misses some. The sample yields around 130,000 clones, approximately 90% seen once. Sequences were obtained from blood. The receptors here all came from a man between 18 and 29 years old in good health. Each CDR3 is given without its conserved first and last residue. Size values are once, few and many counts, or a class for expanded clones, and some rows have none.

j_call cdr3_length clone_size v_call cdr3_aa
TRBJ2-1 12 . TRBV10-3 AISEEVSYNEQF
TRBJ1-2 8 . TRBV29-1 SVGEDGYT
TRBJ2-3 13 few TRBV6-1 ASSEGGGGSDTQY
TRBJ2-1 12 once TRBV10-3 ALRETGGTDEQF
TRBJ1-6 12 . TRBV27 ASSFDRVRSPLH
TRBJ1-5 13 . TRBV5-1 ASSLGGQSNQPQH
TRBJ2-1 11 . TRBV25-1 ASSEFGEDEQF
TRBJ1-6 12 . TRBV6-5 ASSFDSPNSPLH
TRBJ1-1 13 . TRBV11-1 ASSPKGDRGTEAF
TRBJ1-5 13 . TRBV5-5 ASSTHLGDNQPQH
TRBJ1-3 11 . TRBV5-1 ASRQGGGNTIY
TRBJ1-2 13 . TRBV28 ASSATGTDDYGYT
TRBJ1-2 12 . TRBV19 ASSILRSAVDYT
TRBJ2-7 10 . TRBV6-5 ASRDPRGEQY
TRBJ1-1 13 . TRBV2 ASSVPWKGSTEAF
TRBJ1-3 15 . TRBV7-8 ASSLALWGASGNTIY
TRBJ2-5 8 . TRBV20-1 SARGETQY
TRBJ2-6 16 . TRBV5-1 ASSLDPGGNSGANVLT
TRBJ1-5 13 . TRBV19 ASSIVVEGAQPQH
TRBJ1-6 15 . TRBV7-9 ASSFHDYTGAGSPLH
TRBJ2-3 13 . TRBV18 ASSLGLDGTDTQY
TRBJ2-7 10 . TRBV7-9 ASSKQGYEQY
TRBJ2-1 11 . TRBV7-3 ASSLMVSNEQF
TRBJ1-2 11 . TRBV18 ASSPTGNYGYT
TRBJ1-2 11 . TRBV7-9 ASKTGDRAGYT
TRBJ2-5 13 . TRBV7-3 ASSIRAGSGETQY
TRBJ1-2 15 . TRBV6-4 AAWVPGQPLPTYGYT
TRBJ1-3 14 . TRBV19 ASSIWDSNSGNTIY
TRBJ2-2 14 . TRBV11-3 ASSDELAGGTGELF
TRBJ1-2 12 . TRBV9 ASSVRVNDYGYT
TRBJ2-7 13 . TRBV7-3 ASSPSGPGNNEQY
TRBJ2-1 14 . TRBV7-8 ASSLPLAGGRGEQF
TRBJ1-1 13 few TRBV6-5 ASSYSVGFDTEAF
TRBJ1-3 11 . TRBV7-9 ASSEQGADTIY
TRBJ2-5 12 . TRBV7-9 ASSYGASQETQY
TRBJ2-7 13 . TRBV27 ASSSTRQGVGEQY
TRBJ1-1 10 . TRBV10-3 AINAGGTEAF
TRBJ2-7 12 . TRBV7-9 ASSLAVKGHEQY
TRBJ2-3 13 . TRBV14 ASSQDLGGTDTQY
TRBJ2-2 10 . TRBV20-1 SASPGFGELF
TRBJ2-1 12 . TRBV6-5 ASRPTGSYNEQF
TRBJ2-3 13 . TRBV4-1 ASSQAGDSTDTQY
TRBJ2-1 13 . TRBV9 ASSRTGVPINEQF
TRBJ2-1 13 . TRBV7-7 ASSLDRGTRNEQF
TRBJ2-3 14 once TRBV7-3 ASSQRTSGDTDTQY
TRBJ1-6 14 . TRBV9 ASSVGTDLYNSPLH
TRBJ1-6 11 . TRBV5-1 ASSPYQGSPLH
TRBJ2-7 12 . TRBV30 AWSVGGESLEQY
TRBJ2-2 10 . TRBV29-1 SVSTPTGELF